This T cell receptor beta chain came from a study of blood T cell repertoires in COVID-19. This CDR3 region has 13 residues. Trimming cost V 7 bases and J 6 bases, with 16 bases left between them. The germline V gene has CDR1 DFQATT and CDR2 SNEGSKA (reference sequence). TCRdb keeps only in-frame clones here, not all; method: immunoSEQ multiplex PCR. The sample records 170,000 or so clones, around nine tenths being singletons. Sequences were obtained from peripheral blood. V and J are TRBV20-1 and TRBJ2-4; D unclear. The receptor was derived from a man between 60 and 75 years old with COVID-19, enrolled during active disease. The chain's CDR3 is CSGTDEPGNIQYF. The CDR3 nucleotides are TGCAGTGGTACTGACGAGCCGGGAAACATTCAGTACTTC.